This T cell receptor (beta chain) was identified during a study of Graves' ophthalmopathy and Graves' hyperthyroidism. Study background: At the time of initial diagnosis and before any treatment, peripheral blood was collected. General observations from the study: The model's ophthalmopathy progression predictions had more than 55% sensitivity and 72.22% specificity. Most expanded clonotypes from thyroid (those above 0.001 frequency) were also found in blood.

RNA transcripts yielded amplified TCR beta CDR3 regions. First-round RT-PCR relied on HTBI primers, and a second-round multiplex PCR came next. One entry per CDR3 protein results from TCRdb running MiXCR on the multiplex PCR reads. Seen here are 350,000 or so distinct CDR3 sequences, roughly 17% observed once, and the top ten hold approximately 13%. This clonotype has just a few counts. As yet, its antigen is unknown. The sequence came from an adult man with Graves' ophthalmopathy. The source material was peripheral blood.

DNA of the CDR3: TGTGCCAGCAGCCGGGACATAGGATCCTACGAGCAGTACTTC. Translation: CASSRDIGSYEQYF. The chain joins TRBV2 to TRBJ2-7, with D perhaps matching TRBD1 (6 bases). The V and J ends lost 6 bases and 1 base respectively, with 13 bases between them. This CDR3 has 14 residues. CDR1 and CDR2 from the germline V gene are SNHLY and FYNNEI.